This T cell receptor (beta chain) was retrieved from a study of cytomegalovirus exposure and HLA in healthy donors. PCR used 60 Vbeta primers and 13 Jbeta primers. Method: immunoSEQ multiplex PCR; TCRdb's copy keeps in-frame clones and lacks some. The sample has 140,000 to 150,000 clones; roughly 74% are singletons. This clone occurred a few times. The CDR3 contains 19 residues. Germline-derived CDR1 and CDR2 are SGHRS and YFSETQ. V lost 0 bases and J lost 0, with 21 bases in between. The clonotype originates from a woman aged 18-30 years in good health and CMV-seropositive. The specimen sequenced was PBMCs. V gene TRBV5-1 combines with J gene TRBJ1-1, with TRBD1 as a possible D gene (5 bases). CDR3 sequence reads: CASSLGLAGRRVVNTEAFF. The CDR3 DNA reads as TGCGCCAGCAGCTTGGGTCTGGCGGGGCGTAGGGTAGTGAACACTGAAGCTTTCTTT.